Following are 16 T cell receptor beta chains from one sample sequenced in a study of control samples from healthy donors and cancer patients. Assay: immunoSEQ multiplex PCR; the TCRdb copy retains only in-frame clones and omits some. The sample holds around 63,000 clones, around 87% seen once. The sequenced sample consisted of PBMCs. The receptors were gathered from a woman in her forties or fifties with head and neck cancer.

The CDR3 protein is CASSLAVGRTYYGYTF. Written as DNA, the CDR3 is TGTGCCAGCAGCTTAGCCGTGGGACGGACCTACTATGGCTACACCTTC. This chain links TRBV7-9 with TRBJ1-2, with a tentative D call TRBD1 (5 bases). V was clipped by 0 bases and J by 3 bases, with 14 bases between them. CDR3 length: 16 residues. Germline CDR1 and CDR2: SEHNR and FQNEAQ (reference sequence).

This chain connects TRBV19 to TRBJ2-4; D may match TRBD1 or TRBD2 (6 bases each). CDR1 is LNHDA and CDR2 is SQIVND in the germline V gene (reference sequence). Trimming took off 3 bases at V and 8 bases at J, with 17 bases between the two ends. CDR3 length equals 15 residues. DNA for the CDR3: TGTGCCAGTAGTATTGGGGGGCCCGGTGGGGACATTCAGTACTTC. Its translation: CASSIGGPGGDIQYF.

The chain carries TRBV28 and TRBJ2-7, with a possible D match to TRBD1 (6 bases). The ends were cut back, 10 bases at V and 6 bases at J, with 13 bases in the middle. This CDR3 comprises 11 residues. Germline loops: CDR1 MDHEN, CDR2 SYDVKM. CDR3 in amino acids: CATLGTSEQYF. The CDR3 DNA sequence: TGTGCCACCCTGGGGACATCCGAGCAGTACTTC.

The chain recombines TRBV10-3 with TRBJ2-7; maybe TRBD1 (6 bases). V was pared by 0 bases and J by 2 bases, with 20 bases between. The length of the CDR3 is 18 residues. Germline CDR1 is ENHRY and CDR2 is SYGVKD. The DNA of the CDR3 is TGTGCCATCAGTGAGTCGGGGGCAGGATCATCCCTCACCTACGAGCAGTACTTC. It encodes CAISESGAGSSLTYEQYF.

V gene TRBV3-1 (or the pseudogene TRBV3-2) combines with J gene TRBJ1-1, with D unresolved. Germline values: CDR1 LGHDT, CDR2 YNNKEL (reference sequence). Trimming left V 6 bases short and J 0 bases short, with 14 bases between. The CDR3 sequence is 15 residues long. CDR3 region: CASSLGQLLNTEAFF. In DNA form, the CDR3 reads TGTGCCAGCAGTTTGGGCCAGCTGTTGAACACTGAAGCTTTCTTT.

V gene TRBV30 combines with J gene TRBJ1-2; D remains ambiguous. This CDR3 has 11 amino acids. The V gene's germline CDR1 is GTSNPN and CDR2 SVGIG (reference sequence). The ends were cut back, 4 bases at V and 3 bases at J, with 6 bases in the middle. The CDR3 is CAWTGDYGYTF. The CDR3 DNA reads TGTGCCTGGACAGGCGACTATGGCTACACCTTC.

The chain couples TRBV7-8 to TRBJ2-2; D may be TRBD2 (5 bases). The CDR3 is made up of 21 amino acids. Trimming left V 5 bases short and J 13 bases short, with 41 bases between. CDR1 is SGHVS and CDR2 is FQNEAQ in the germline V gene. CDR3 sequence: CASSPQRTTITEDLALSGLFF. CDR3 sequence (DNA): TGTGCCAGCAGCCCACAACGGACGACAATAACCGAGGACCTAGCCTTATCTGGGCTGTTTTTT.

The J gene is TRBJ2-5, the V gene TRBV15; 7 positions agree with TRBD1. V lost 0 bases, J lost 3 bases, and 10 bases stayed unmatched. CDR3 size: 17 residues. Germline loops: CDR1 LNHNV, CDR2 YYDKDF (reference sequence). CDR3 DNA: TGTGCCACCAGCAGAGATAAACGGACAGGACCTAAAGAGACCCAGTACTTC. Encoded protein: CATSRDKRTGPKETQYF.

The chain has TRBV27 and TRBJ1-1; 9 bases match TRBD1. Unmatched junction bases numbered 9, after V lost 6 bases and J lost 4 bases. The CDR3 contains 15 residues. The germline V gene encodes CDR1 MNHEY and CDR2 SMNVEV (reference sequence). The CDR3 spells CASRDTGGGGTEAFF. The CDR3 region has the DNA TGTGCCAGCAGGGATACAGGGGGCGGCGGCACTGAAGCTTTCTTT.

This rearrangement joins TRBV21-1 to TRBJ1-1. TRBV21-1 is a documented pseudogene. The CDR3 runs 15 residues. CDR3 in DNA: TGTGCCAGCAGCAAAGGAGGGTTATGGGGCACTGAAGCTTTCTTT. Its protein is CASSKGGLWGTEAFF.

The chain joins TRBV19 to TRBJ1-1; 8 positions match TRBD1. The V gene end was trimmed by 9 bases and the J gene end by 0 bases; junction bases not matched to a gene: 3. Germline CDR1 and CDR2: LNHDA and SQIVND (reference sequence). CDR3 length: 13 residues. CDR3 nucleotide sequence: TGTGCCAGCAAGGACAGGGTGAACACTGAAGCTTTCTTT. Protein product: CASKDRVNTEAFF.

The rearrangement uses TRBV4-1 and TRBJ2-3, with 13 bases fitting TRBD2. The germline V gene has CDR1 MGHRA and CDR2 YSYEKL. V was pared by 1 base and J by 6 bases, with 7 bases of the junction left unmatched. The CDR3 totals 17 residues. For the CDR3, the DNA is TGCGCCAGCAGCCAAGGATCCGGACTAGCGGGGGAGGATACGCAGTATTTT. This codes for CASSQGSGLAGEDTQYF.

This clone was detected only a few times. The chain combines TRBV29-1 with TRBJ2-5; no definite D call. The germline gives CDR1 SQVTM, CDR2 ANQGSEA. The CDR3 totals 13 residues. The V gene lost 4 bases and the J gene lost 1 base, with 10 bases spanning the gap. The CDR3 region is CSVVSPFQETQYF. Here the CDR3 DNA reads TGCAGCGTTGTAAGTCCGTTCCAAGAGACCCAGTACTTC.

This chain links TRBV28 with TRBJ1-5; D not resolved. The germline V gene has CDR1 MDHEN and CDR2 SYDVKM. The ends were cut back, 2 bases at V and 4 bases at J, with 6 bases in the middle. This CDR3 is 13 amino acids long. In DNA, the CDR3 is TGTGCCAGCAGTTTAGAGGAAAATCAGCCCCAGCATTTT. Translation: CASSLEENQPQHF.

The CDR3 DNA reads as TGTGCCAGTGCCCCCCGGAGGGGCCAAGGCAGGCCACCCCTCCACTTT. Amino acids: CASAPRRGQGRPPLHF. This chain links TRBV28 with TRBJ1-6; possibly TRBD1 for D (5 bases). Germline assignment: CDR1 MDHEN and CDR2 SYDVKM. V lost 9 bases and J lost 11, with 26 bases in between. The CDR3 has 16 residues.

This chain joins TRBV4-2 and TRBJ1-5, with a tentative D call TRBD1 (5 bases). V shed 1 base and J shed 2 bases, with 6 bases lying between them. The CDR3 extends over 14 amino acids. The germline V gene encodes CDR1 LGHNA and CDR2 YNFKEQ. CDR3 nucleotide sequence: TGTGCCAGCAGCCAAGTACAGGGCAATCAGCCCCAGCATTTT. Amino acids: CASSQVQGNQPQHF.